This T cell receptor (beta chain) was captured in a study of beta chain features in type 1 diabetes (dated by TCRdb to the late 2010s). About the full investigation: Mean age, gender distribution, total cell number and subset yield were not different between patients and healthy donors. Across all samples, some 110,000,000 sorted cells were examined, and cell number per subset correlated strongly with RNA yield. In the study, TCRB repertoires of sorted circulating CD4+ T cell subsets from recently diagnosed type 1 diabetes patients were compared with those of matched healthy donors. Regulatory and stem cell-like memory subsets were isolated from only 8 patients and 8 healthy donors, whereas naive and central memory subsets came from all 28 donors.

Each donor gave one peripheral blood draw, roughly 120 mL on average, collected into heparinised tubes. Using a panel that included CD45RO, CCR7, CD25, CD127, CD95 and CD27, naive, central memory, regulatory and stem cell-like memory CD4+ T cells were sorted on a BD FACSAria II. Every sorted population had a purity above 95%. Right away, PBMCs were isolated by Lymphoprep density gradient centrifugation and were stained directly, with no culture step. So that batch effects would be minimized, each experiment stained and sorted samples in pairs, pairing one healthy donor with one patient. The High Capacity cDNA Reverse Transcription Kit was used to reverse transcribe all of the isolated RNA, meaning that expressed TCRB transcripts were what got sequenced. Naive, central memory and regulatory T cell samples underwent deep immunoSEQ sequencing, averaging about 3.57 million total reads per sample. After sorted cells were lysed in RLT buffer, RNA was extracted with DNase-treated RNeasy Micro or Mini kits, with the choice depending on cell number. Each cell subset was processed separately to prevent cross-contamination, with patient and healthy donor samples processed together. Using the immunoSEQ multiplex PCR, TCRB sequences were amplified from cDNA into 87-bp fragments spanning the CDR3 region. Sequencing of the amplicons was performed on the Illumina HiSeq platform. Concerning the study's data processing: PCR bias was computationally corrected using synthetic template baselines, reads within Hamming distance 2 were collapsed, and singletons that could not be merged were discarded. Reads were aligned against IMGT to assign V, D and J genes, CDR3 length and insertions or deletions at six rearrangement sites. Within each subset, clonotype counts were normalized to sorted cell number, and only after that were true diversity and Gini coefficients computed with the tcR R package. Repertoire sharing was quantified using the overlap coefficient calculated on TCRB nucleotide sequences. As a proxy for the pre-selection repertoire, out-of-frame TCRB sequences from naive cells were analyzed. TCRdb mirrors the immuneACCESS table, restricted to in-frame sequences. Some clones are absent from its copies; in checked studies, under half trace to an unresolved V gene, and the reason for the others is unknown. The D gene and trimming were derived from the DNA, and the V and J assignments and clone size from that table. The sample table contains 640,000 or so clones; only one count was recorded for over 13% of them. The ten biggest clones cover 0.04% of the sample.

What the authors observed across the whole study: A moderate but significant shortening of TCRB CDR3 length was observed in type 1 diabetes patients in all four CD4+ subsets. Shorter templates might be favored by PCR, yet because patient and control samples were amplified and corrected together, any such skew would affect both groups equally. The naive, central memory and regulatory TCRB repertoires appeared to resemble one another more closely among patients than among healthy donors. Only small numbers of individuals were included in the HLA sub-analyses, which left unresolved whether HLA type had any influence on TCRB rearrangement. Because cDNA was sequenced instead of genomic DNA, highly expressing activated cells could be over-represented, though the groups showed no difference in activation or CD3 levels. Patients with type 1 diabetes made fewer insertions and deleted more nucleotides at VDJ recombination sites, implying thymic rearrangement abnormalities.

The germline ends are 9 bases apart after V is trimmed by 6 bases and J by 5 bases. In the germline V gene, CDR1 corresponds to MNHEY and CDR2 to SVGAGI. Taken from cysteine to phenylalanine, the CDR3 has 12 residues. The entry retains the CDR3 DNA only, 36 bases that are in frame from base 1. This clone was seen only a few times. Its antigen specificity is not known. No clone much larger than this one lies a single base away; base qualities are absent. Material: naive CD4+ T cells from blood. What this sample's cell subset or site label stands for: true naive CD4+ T cells. This chain is built from TRBV6-5 and TRBJ2-3; too little of a D gene remains to name it. This clonotype was sampled from a young man with type 1 diabetes. The CDR3 protein: CASSSGRDTQYF. The bases are TGTGCCAGCAGCTCCGGCCGAGATACGCAGTATTTT.